This TCR beta chain is from a study of T cell responses to AZD1222 COVID-19 vaccine. Study-level background: Pooled together were second doses at about 4 or about 12 weeks. Study findings and constraints: Repertoires in all cases were sampled only once the peak T cell response had passed. CD4 TCRs linked to vaccination spanned spike, dominating at 160-218 and 743-854.

This CDR3 spans 16 amino acids. CDR1 and CDR2 (germline): SGHDT, YYEEEE. V shed 2 bases and J 3 bases; nucleotides not matched to a gene: 8. Regarding this clone: Antigen unknown.

TCRdb's copy holds only in-frame clones and misses some; the assay was immunoSEQ multiplex PCR. The sample includes 160,000 or so clones, approximately 91% of them seen just once. The TCR originated in an adult in good health. This chain joins TRBV5-6 and TRBJ1-5, with TRBD1 matching over 7 bases. The sample here was peripheral blood, taken on day 0 of AZD1222 vaccination. CDR3 sequence reads: CASSFMRQGNNQPQHF. The CDR3 bases are TGTGCCAGCAGCTTTATGCGACAGGGTAACAATCAGCCCCAGCATTTT.